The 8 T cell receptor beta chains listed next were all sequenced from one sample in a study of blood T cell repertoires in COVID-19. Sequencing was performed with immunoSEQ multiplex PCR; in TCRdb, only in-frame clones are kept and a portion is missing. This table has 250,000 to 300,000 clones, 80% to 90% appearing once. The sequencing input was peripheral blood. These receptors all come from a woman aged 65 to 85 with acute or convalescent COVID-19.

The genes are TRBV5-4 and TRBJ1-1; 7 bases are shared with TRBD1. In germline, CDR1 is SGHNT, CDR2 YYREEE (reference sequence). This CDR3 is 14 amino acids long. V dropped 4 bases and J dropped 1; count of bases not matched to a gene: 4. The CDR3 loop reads CASSIQGRNTEAFF. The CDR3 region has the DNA TGTGCCAGCAGCATACAGGGGCGGAACACTGAAGCTTTCTTT.

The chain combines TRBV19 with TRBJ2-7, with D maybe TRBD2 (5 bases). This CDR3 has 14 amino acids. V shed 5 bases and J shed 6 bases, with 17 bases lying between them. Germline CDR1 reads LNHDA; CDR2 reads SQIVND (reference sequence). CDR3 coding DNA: TGTGCCAGTAGTGTGGTCCAACGTGGAGGCGAGCAGTACTTC. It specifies CASSVVQRGGEQYF.

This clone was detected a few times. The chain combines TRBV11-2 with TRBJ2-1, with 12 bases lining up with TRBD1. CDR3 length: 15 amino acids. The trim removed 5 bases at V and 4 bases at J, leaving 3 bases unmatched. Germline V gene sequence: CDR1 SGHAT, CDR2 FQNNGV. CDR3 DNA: TGTGCCAGCAGCCGGGGACAGGGGGCTTACAATGAGCAGTTCTTC. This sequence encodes CASSRGQGAYNEQFF.

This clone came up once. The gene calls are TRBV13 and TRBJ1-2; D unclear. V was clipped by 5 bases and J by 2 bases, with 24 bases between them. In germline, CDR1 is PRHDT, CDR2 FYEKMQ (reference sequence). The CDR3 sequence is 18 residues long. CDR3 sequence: CASSPALAGGGSNYGYTF. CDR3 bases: TGTGCCAGCAGCCCTGCCCTGGCGGGTGGAGGGTCCAACTATGGCTACACCTTC.

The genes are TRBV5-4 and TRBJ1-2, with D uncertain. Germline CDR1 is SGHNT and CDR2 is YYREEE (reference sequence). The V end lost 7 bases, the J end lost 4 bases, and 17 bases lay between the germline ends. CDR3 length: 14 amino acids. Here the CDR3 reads CASGLKGGGYGYTF. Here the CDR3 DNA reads TGTGCCAGCGGGCTCAAGGGAGGAGGCTATGGCTACACCTTC.

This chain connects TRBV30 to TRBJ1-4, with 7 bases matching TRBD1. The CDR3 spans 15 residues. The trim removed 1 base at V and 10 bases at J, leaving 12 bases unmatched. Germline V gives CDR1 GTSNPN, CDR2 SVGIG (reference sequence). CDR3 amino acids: CAWSEARQGGGKLFF. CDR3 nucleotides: TGTGCCTGGAGTGAGGCAAGACAGGGTGGCGGAAAACTGTTTTTT.

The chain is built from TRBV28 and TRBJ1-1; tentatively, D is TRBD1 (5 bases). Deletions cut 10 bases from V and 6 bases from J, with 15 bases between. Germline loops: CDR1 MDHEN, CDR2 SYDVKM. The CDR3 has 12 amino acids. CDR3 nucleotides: TGTGCCATCGCAGGGAATGGGGCTGAAGCTTTCTTT. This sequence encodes CAIAGNGAEAFF.

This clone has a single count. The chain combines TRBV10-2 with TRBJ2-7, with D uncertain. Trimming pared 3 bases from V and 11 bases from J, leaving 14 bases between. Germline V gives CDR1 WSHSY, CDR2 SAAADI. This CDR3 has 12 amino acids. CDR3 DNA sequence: TGCGCCAGCAGTGAACGACTGGCCCAGAAGTACTTC. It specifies CASSERLAQKYF.